This passage covers 27 T cell receptor beta chains from one sample sequenced in a study of PD-L1 blockade in urothelial cancer. The time point here: pretreatment peripheral blood. Assay used: immunoSEQ multiplex PCR; TCRdb lists only in-frame clones, some missing. The repertoire holds 130,000 or so clones, with about four fifths as singletons. Here the sequenced sample was PBMCs, taken around atezolizumab (anti-PD-L1) treatment. The source of these receptors is a man in his fifties with urothelial cancer.

The V gene is TRBV14, the J gene TRBJ1-2, with a weak D call TRBD1 (5 bases). The CDR3 runs 14 residues. Trimming pared 5 bases from V and 1 base from J, leaving 11 bases between. Germline lookup yields CDR1 SGHDN and CDR2 FVKESK. CDR3 loop: CASSSDRGNYGYTF. CDR3 bases: TGTGCCAGCAGCAGTGATAGGGGTAACTATGGCTACACCTTC.

The rearrangement uses TRBV14 and TRBJ2-3, with D tentatively TRBD1 (6 bases). The CDR3 is made up of 13 amino acids. The V and J ends lost 8 bases and 6 bases respectively, with 15 bases between them. Germline CDR1 SGHDN, CDR2 FVKESK. CDR3 in amino acids: CASASTGTDTQYF. CDR3 nucleotide sequence: TGTGCCAGCGCTTCTACAGGGACGGATACGCAGTATTTT.

This chain uses TRBV19 with TRBJ1-2; D remains unclear. CDR1 is LNHDA, CDR2 SQIVND, per germline (reference sequence). The CDR3 is made up of 12 amino acids. Between the trimmed V and J ends, which lost 2 bases and 4 bases, there was a span of 5 bases. Written as DNA, the CDR3 is TGTGCCAGTAGTATACCGCGCTATGGCTACACCTTC. This translates into CASSIPRYGYTF.

This clone appeared a few times. V is TRBV5-1 and J is TRBJ2-2, with TRBD1 as a possible D gene (5 bases). V gave up 2 bases and J gave up 1 base, with 6 bases separating them. The CDR3 loop spans 14 amino acids. The V gene's germline CDR1 is SGHRS and CDR2 YFSETQ. The CDR3 bases are TGCGCCAGCAGCTTTCAGGGGAACACCGGGGAGCTGTTTTTT. This codes for CASSFQGNTGELFF.

V gene TRBV7-9 combines with J gene TRBJ2-2; D gene unclear. V lost 2 bases, J lost 4 bases, and 5 bases lay in between. The CDR3 has 13 amino acids. The V gene's germline CDR1 is SEHNR and CDR2 FQNEAQ (reference sequence). The CDR3 loop is CASSLIVTGELFF. As DNA, the CDR3 is TGTGCCAGCAGCTTAATAGTCACCGGGGAGCTGTTTTTT.

This chain connects TRBV5-1 to TRBJ2-7, with D perhaps matching TRBD2 (6 bases). There are 14 residues in the CDR3. V was shortened by 0 bases and J by 3 bases, with 10 bases between the two germline ends. CDR1 and CDR2 (germline): SGHRS, YFSETQ. The CDR3 DNA follows: TGCGCCAGCAGCTTGGGTGTGACTAGCTACGAGCAGTACTTC. Translated, it gives CASSLGVTSYEQYF. Variable domain in full (rest from reference TRBV5-1 and TRBJ2-7): KAGVTQTPRYLIKTRGQQVTLSCSPISGHRSVSWYQQTPGQGLQFLFEYFSETQRNKGNFPGRFSGRQFSNSRSEMNVSTLELGDSALYLCASSLGVTSYEQYFGPGTRLTVT.

The chain links TRBV27 to TRBJ1-4, with TRBD1 identical over 7 bases. V lost 0 bases to trimming and J lost 5 bases; unmatched junction nucleotides: 9. The germline gives CDR1 MNHEY, CDR2 SMNVEV (reference sequence). This CDR3 spans 17 amino acids. For the CDR3, the DNA is TGTGCCAGCAGTTTATCGATCCCCGGGACAGAGAATGAAAAACTGTTTTTT. It encodes CASSLSIPGTENEKLFF.

The chain uses TRBV18 and TRBJ1-2, with TRBD1 identical over 9 bases. Trimming cost V 3 bases and J 7 bases; bases outside gene matches: 3. The germline CDR1 and CDR2 sequences are KGHSH and LQKENI. The CDR3 has 13 residues. The CDR3 DNA sequence: TGTGCCAGCTCACCTAACAGGGGGCTTGGCTACACCTTC. Its protein product is CASSPNRGLGYTF. The complete variable domain, with remaining parts taken from reference TRBV18 and TRBJ1-2, reads NAGVMQNPRHLVRRRGQEARLRCSPMKGHSHVYWYRQLPEEGLKFMVYLQKENIIDESGMPKERFSAEFPKEGPSILRIQQVVRGDSAAYFCASSPNRGLGYTFGSGTRLTVV.

V is TRBV11-2 and J is TRBJ2-5; tentatively, D is TRBD2 (6 bases). The length of the CDR3 is 15 residues. Germline values: CDR1 SGHAT, CDR2 FQNNGV. Trimming cost V 1 base and J 1 base, with 10 bases left between them. The CDR3 nucleotides are TGTGCCAGCAGCTTAGCCGGAGGGTTCCAAGAGACCCAGTACTTC. Translation: CASSLAGGFQETQYF. Looking up the rest from reference TRBV11-2 and TRBJ2-5 gives the full variable domain: EAGVAQSPRYKIIEKRQSVAFWCNPISGHATLYWYQQILGQGPKLLIQFQNNGVVDDSQLPKDRFSAERLKGVDSTLKIQPAKLEDSAVYLCASSLAGGFQETQYFGPGTRLLVL.

Only one count was recorded for this clone. The chain joins TRBV19 to TRBJ2-2, with 8 positions matching TRBD1. V lost 6 bases and J lost 2; bases outside the gene matches: 2. The CDR3 has 14 residues. Germline V gives CDR1 LNHDA, CDR2 SQIVND (reference sequence). In nucleotides, the CDR3 is TGTGCCAGTAGGTCAGGGGGCAACACCGGGGAGCTGTTTTTT. Translating gives CASRSGGNTGELFF. The complete variable domain, with remaining parts taken from reference TRBV19 and TRBJ2-2, reads DGGITQSPKYLFRKEGQNVTLSCEQNLNHDAMYWYRQDPGQGLRLIYYSQIVNDFQKGDIAEGYSVSREKKESFPLTVTSAQKNPTAFYLCASRSGGNTGELFFGEGSRLTVL.

This clone was detected only once. This sequence joins TRBV6-1 and TRBJ2-3; 9 bases match TRBD2. Germline CDR1 is MNHNS and CDR2 is SASEGT. V lost 2 bases to trimming and J lost 4 bases; unmatched junction nucleotides: 7. This CDR3 is built from 16 residues. The CDR3 nucleotides are TGTGCCAGCAGTGAATCTGCGGGAGGGAGAGCAGATACGCAGTATTTT. Protein sequence: CASSESAGGRADTQYF.

The CDR3 is CASSLGQGGTEAFF. The CDR3 DNA is TGTGCCAGCAGCTTAGGACAGGGTGGGACTGAAGCTTTCTTT. V and J are TRBV13 and TRBJ1-1; D possibly corresponds to TRBD1 (6 bases). Trimming cost V 0 bases and J 5 bases, with 10 bases left between them. The CDR3 is made up of 14 amino acids. Germline values: CDR1 PRHDT, CDR2 FYEKMQ (reference sequence). Full variable domain (missing parts from reference TRBV13 and TRBJ1-1): AAGVIQSPRHLIKEKRETATLKCYPIPRHDTVYWYQQGPGQDPQFLISFYEKMQSDKGSIPDRFSAQQFSDYHSELNMSSLELGDSALYFCASSLGQGGTEAFFGQGTRLTVV.

The rearrangement joins TRBV4-1 to TRBJ2-1; no clear D. Per the germline V gene, CDR1 is MGHRA and CDR2 is YSYEKL. V lost 4 bases and J lost 0, with 13 bases in between. This CDR3 comprises 16 residues. The CDR3 region is CASSPSPLSSYNEQFF. The CDR3 DNA reads TGCGCCAGCAGCCCATCACCCCTAAGCTCCTACAATGAGCAGTTCTTC.

V and J are TRBV5-1 and TRBJ2-1; D not resolved. The CDR3 spans 15 residues. The germline V and J ends were trimmed by 0 bases and 4 bases, with 11 bases remaining between them. Germline lookup yields CDR1 SGHRS and CDR2 YFSETQ. As DNA, the CDR3 is TGCGCCAGCAGCTTGGTGGCGGCCGAATACAATGAGCAGTTCTTC. The encoded protein is CASSLVAAEYNEQFF.

The chain has TRBV28 and TRBJ1-2, with D uncertain. The germline V gene has CDR1 MDHEN and CDR2 SYDVKM. V was shortened by 7 bases and J by 8 bases, with 20 bases between the two germline ends. The CDR3 contains 14 residues. The chain's CDR3 is CASIDATQNRGYTF. The CDR3, as DNA: TGTGCCAGCATAGACGCCACACAGAATCGGGGCTACACCTTC.

The rearrangement links TRBV29-1 to TRBJ2-1; D possibly corresponds to TRBD1 (5 bases). Trimming took off 1 base at V and 0 bases at J, with 7 bases between the two ends. The CDR3 consists of 14 residues. CDR1 is SQVTM, CDR2 ANQGSEA, per germline. The CDR3 spells CSVEGTSSYNEQFF. The CDR3 DNA is TGCAGCGTTGAAGGGACAAGCTCCTACAATGAGCAGTTCTTC.

The V gene is TRBV28, the J gene TRBJ2-7, with 11 bases identical to TRBD1. CDR1 is MDHEN and CDR2 is SYDVKM in the germline V gene. J gave up 5 bases and V 2 bases, and 5 bases lay outside the gene matches. This CDR3 contains 15 residues. The CDR3 DNA reads as TGTGCCAGCAGTTTACCCGGGACAGGGGGTCACGAGCAGTACTTC. Translating it yields CASSLPGTGGHEQYF.

This clone was seen once. V usage is TRBV6-4 and J usage is TRBJ2-3, with 10 bases matching TRBD1. The CDR3 has 13 amino acids. Germline CDR1 MRHNA, CDR2 SNTAGT. With V trimmed by 8 bases and J by 1 base, 0 bases remained unmatched. The chain's CDR3 is CASGTGGTDTQYF. The CDR3 nucleotides are TGTGCCAGCGGGACAGGGGGCACAGATACGCAGTATTTT.

This clone was found once. This chain connects TRBV4-1 to TRBJ1-5; 7 nucleotides line up with TRBD1. The CDR3 totals 15 residues. The germline V gene has CDR1 MGHRA and CDR2 YSYEKL. V gave up 3 bases and J gave up 6 bases; unmatched junction bases: 8. The CDR3 region has the DNA TGCGCCAGCAGCCACATGACAGGGTCGGGTCAGCCCCAGCATTTT. Protein sequence: CASSHMTGSGQPQHF.

The rearrangement uses TRBV25-1 and TRBJ2-2; TRBD2 matches 9 bases. Germline loops: CDR1 MGHDK, CDR2 SYGVNS. The CDR3 consists of 16 residues. The J segment lost 3 bases and the V segment lost 4 bases, leaving 6 bases of the junction unmatched. For the CDR3, the DNA is TGTGCCAGCAGTGCCGAGCGGGAGGTGTACACCGGGGAGCTGTTTTTT. The encoded protein is CASSAEREVYTGELFF.

This rearrangement joins TRBV28 to TRBJ1-3, with 7 bases that match TRBD1. Trimming cost V 2 bases and J 0 bases; bases outside gene matches: 10. Germline-derived CDR1 and CDR2 are MDHEN and SYDVKM. The CDR3 consists of 18 residues. CDR3 sequence reads: CASSLGGGQVSSGNTIYF. The CDR3, as DNA: TGTGCCAGCAGTTTAGGTGGCGGACAGGTGAGCTCTGGAAACACCATATATTTT.

This sequence joins TRBV28 and TRBJ2-1; 9 bases agree with TRBD1. V shed 6 bases and J 8 bases; nucleotides not matched to a gene: 11. From germline, CDR1 is MDHEN and CDR2 SYDVKM. The CDR3 is 15 residues long. The CDR3 loop is CASSTSGTGIHEQFF. The CDR3 nucleotides read TGTGCCAGCAGCACCTCCGGGACAGGGATCCATGAGCAGTTCTTC.

The V gene is TRBV6-5, the J gene TRBJ2-4; TRBD1 matches at 9 bases. The CDR3 loop spans 15 amino acids. Germline values: CDR1 MNHEY, CDR2 SVGAGI. Losses at the gene ends were 4 bases for V and 8 bases for J; bases not matched to a gene: 9. The CDR3, as DNA: TGTGCCAGCAGTTCCGGGACAGGGATTTGGTACATTCAGTACTTC. It is translated as CASSSGTGIWYIQYF.

This clone has a handful of counts. The chain couples TRBV2 to TRBJ1-4, with 7 bases aligning to TRBD1. Germline loops: CDR1 SNHLY, CDR2 FYNNEI. Trimming cost V 6 bases and J 7 bases; bases outside gene matches: 5. The CDR3 has 13 amino acids. CDR3 nucleotide sequence: TGTGCCAGCAGCCTTAGACAGGGTGAAAAACTGTTTTTT. This gives the protein CASSLRQGEKLFF.

The rearrangement uses TRBV27 and TRBJ1-4; no clear D. This CDR3 spans 15 amino acids. Germline V gene sequence: CDR1 MNHEY, CDR2 SMNVEV (reference sequence). Trimming removed 11 bases from V and 0 bases from J, with 16 bases in between. CDR3 DNA: TGTGCCCCGCGGCCCCGTCCGGCAACTAATGAAAAACTGTTTTTT. This codes for CAPRPRPATNEKLFF.

The chain couples TRBV6-6 to TRBJ1-3, with 12 nucleotides matching TRBD1. The junction had 6 bases not matched to a gene; V was cut back by 6 bases and J by 3 bases. Germline V gene sequence: CDR1 MNHNY, CDR2 SVGAGI (reference sequence). The CDR3 sequence is 16 residues long. CDR3 region: CASSLGQGAVGNTIYF. In DNA form, the CDR3 reads TGTGCCAGCAGCTTGGGACAGGGGGCGGTTGGAAACACCATATATTTT.

This clone was recorded only once. The chain joins TRBV27 to TRBJ1-2; weak D call: TRBD1 (6 bases). CDR1 is MNHEY, CDR2 SMNVEV, per germline (reference sequence). The CDR3 contains 16 residues. The V and J ends lost 7 bases and 1 base respectively, with 19 bases between them. CDR3 DNA: TGTGCCAGCAAGATCTCGGGGGGCGGGGGTAACTATGGCTACACCTTC. Protein: CASKISGGGGNYGYTF.